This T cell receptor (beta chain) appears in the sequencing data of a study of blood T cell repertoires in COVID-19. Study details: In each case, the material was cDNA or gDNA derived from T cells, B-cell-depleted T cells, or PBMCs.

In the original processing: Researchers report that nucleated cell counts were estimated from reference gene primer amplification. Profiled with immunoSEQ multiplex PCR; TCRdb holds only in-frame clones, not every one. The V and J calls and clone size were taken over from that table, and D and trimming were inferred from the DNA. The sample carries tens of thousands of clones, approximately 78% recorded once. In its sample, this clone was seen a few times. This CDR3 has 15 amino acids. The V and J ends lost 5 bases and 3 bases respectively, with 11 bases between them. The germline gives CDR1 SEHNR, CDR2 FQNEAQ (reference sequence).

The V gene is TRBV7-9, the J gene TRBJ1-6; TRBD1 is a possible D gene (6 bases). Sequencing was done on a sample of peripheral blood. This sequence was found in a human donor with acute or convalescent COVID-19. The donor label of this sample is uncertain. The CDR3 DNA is TGTGCCAGCAGCCACGGGGACAACTATAATTCACCCCTCCACTTT. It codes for CASSHGDNYNSPLHF.